This T cell receptor beta chain was sequenced for a study of shared clonotypes between healthy human individuals. In the CD4+ fraction, cells were divided into CD45RA+ naive and CD45RA-negative memory subsets. Whole-study results and caveats: Sample collection involved blood only; tissue repertoires are likely different. Between four donors, naive CD4 clonotypes were shared at a level of about 5%. Memory subsets generally showed smaller estimated richness than naive subsets did.

V was cut by 2 bases and J by 7 bases, with 18 bases left in between. The CDR3 loop spans 16 amino acids. Germline loops: CDR1 SGHVS, CDR2 FQNEAQ. Method: immunoSEQ multiplex PCR; TCRdb's copy keeps in-frame clones and lacks some. The sample has fewer than 2.5 million clones; over 85% are singletons. This clone was seen only once. Its antigen is still unknown. The source of this sequence is a man aged 18 to 30 in good health. Some clones in this sample may be carry-over from other donors' samples. Sequencing was performed on naive CD4+ T cells from PBMCs. Documented subset: CD45RA+ positively selected. The V call is TRBV7-8, the J call TRBJ2-1, with D perhaps TRBD1 or TRBD2 (5 bases each). The CDR3 protein is CASSLTIGANMNEQFF. In nucleotides, the CDR3 is TGTGCCAGCAGCTTAACGATCGGGGCTAATATGAATGAGCAGTTCTTC. Drawing the rest from reference TRBV7-8 and TRBJ2-1, the complete variable domain is GAGVSQSPRYKVAKRGQDVALRCDPISGHVSLFWYQQALGQGPEFLTYFQNEAQLDKSGLPSDRFFAERPEGSVSTLKIQRTQQEDSAVYLCASSLTIGANMNEQFFGPGTRLTVL.